The 29 T cell receptor beta chains given below trace back to one sample, sequenced in a study of identical twins (dated by TCRdb to 2016 to 2018). Libraries were built with 5' RACE. Reads for this sample came from an Illumina HiSeq 2000. The public reads were reprocessed in TCRdb via fastp at Q25 and MiXCR, keeping in-frame beta chains. Rows with a matching CDR3 protein are joined into one entry that keeps the most common DNA and genes. The sample has around 140,000 distinct CDR3 sequences on record, 3% to 4.5% of them singletons. 8.1% of the sample goes to the ten largest clones. The sequenced sample consisted of memory T cells sorted from blood. The sample's cell subset or site, from its label and the paper: CD45RO+ enriched T cells. The source is a man aged 18 to 29 in good health.

A word on this clonotype: With a much larger clone just one base away, this may be a read error. V is TRBV12-3 or TRBV12-4 and J is TRBJ1-3; the D is unclear. The CDR3 contains 14 residues. This CDR3 is CASTAEGSGDTIYF. For the CDR3, the DNA is TGTGCCAGCACCGCAGAGGGCTCTGGAGACACCATATATTTT.

This clonotype was seen repeatedly, ten times or more. This chain connects TRBV7-8 to TRBJ2-1; maybe TRBD2 (6 bases). Trimming shortened V by 1 base and J by 9 bases, and 19 bases separated the two germline ends. The CDR3 is made up of 16 amino acids. Germline loops: CDR1 SGHVS, CDR2 FQNEAQ. This CDR3 is CASSLGSGGARLEQFF. DNA of the CDR3: TGTGCCAGCAGCTTAGGTTCGGGCGGGGCGAGGCTTGAGCAGTTCTTC.

This clonotype was recorded many times. This rearrangement joins TRBV20-1 to TRBJ2-3, with a possible D match to TRBD2 (5 bases). CDR3 length: 13 amino acids. Germline V gene sequence: CDR1 DFQATT, CDR2 SNEGSKA (reference sequence). CDR3 sequence reads: CSIEGPRTDTQYF. In nucleotides, the CDR3 is TGCAGCATAGAGGGCCCTCGCACAGATACGCAGTATTTT.

This clonotype has ten or more counts. The chain carries TRBV14 and TRBJ2-1; the D is unclear. The CDR3 contains 13 residues. Between the trimmed V and J ends, which lost 1 base and 10 bases, there was a span of 11 bases. Germline-derived CDR1 and CDR2 are SGHDN and FVKESK. The CDR3 nucleotides are TGTGCCAGCAGCCAAGTTAATAGCAAGGAGCAGTTCTTC. Its protein is CASSQVNSKEQFF.

Many counts were recorded for this clonotype. CDR3 DNA sequence: TGTGCCAGCAGCTGGAGAGACGCCGGGGCCAACGTCCTGACTTTC. Amino acid sequence: CASSWRDAGANVLTF. The chain employs TRBV5-5 and TRBJ2-6; no firm D call. This CDR3 has 15 residues. The germline CDR1 and CDR2 sequences are SGHKS and YYEKEE (reference sequence). Trimming pared 3 bases from V and 4 bases from J, leaving 11 bases between.

This clonotype was counted at least ten times. The chain links TRBV3-1 to TRBJ2-1; 7 bases match TRBD2. The CDR3 is made up of 15 amino acids. Germline lookup yields CDR1 LGHDT and CDR2 YNNKEL (reference sequence). J was trimmed by 1 base and V by 1 base; bases with no gene match: 1. For the CDR3, the DNA is TGTGCCAGCAGCCAAGGGGGAGGGTCCTACAATGAGCAGTTCTTC. Amino acids: CASSQGGGSYNEQFF.

The table lists this clonotype with many counts. The genes are TRBV7-2 and TRBJ2-2; unclear D gene. The length of the CDR3 is 15 residues. From germline, CDR1 is SGHTA and CDR2 FQGNSA. Trimming took off 1 base at V and 4 bases at J, with 10 bases between the two ends. In DNA form, the CDR3 reads TGTGCCAGCAGCTTAGATCCAACGGCCACCGGGGAGCTGTTTTTT. This translates into CASSLDPTATGELFF.

This clonotype was seen many times. The chain couples TRBV6-5 to TRBJ2-3, with a weak D call TRBD1 (6 bases). The CDR3 is 14 residues long. V lost 2 bases and J 5 bases, leaving 11 bases between the germline ends. Germline V gene sequence: CDR1 MNHEY, CDR2 SVGAGI. CDR3 bases: TGTGCCAGCAGTTACGGGGACAAGCAAGATACGCAGTATTTT. Translated: CASSYGDKQDTQYF.

This clonotype was detected many times. The chain is built from TRBV29-1 and TRBJ2-3, with 9 bases aligning to TRBD1. CDR3 size: 14 residues. The V and J ends lost 6 bases and 1 base, in that order; junction bases with no gene match: 5. CDR1 and CDR2 (germline): SQVTM, ANQGSEA. CDR3 sequence (DNA): TGCAGCGTCGCCCGGACAGGGGGCACAGATACGCAGTATTTT. Its translation: CSVARTGGTDTQYF.

This clonotype was counted only a few times. The chain combines TRBV19 with TRBJ1-3; possible D gene TRBD1, 6 bases. V dropped 8 bases and J dropped 2 bases, with 16 bases sitting between them. This CDR3 comprises 15 residues. CDR1 and CDR2 from the germline V gene are LNHDA and SQIVND (reference sequence). The CDR3 here is CASHPGAKTGNTIYF. The CDR3 coding sequence is TGTGCCAGTCATCCGGGGGCGAAAACTGGAAACACCATATATTTT. Complete variable domain (other parts from reference TRBV19 and TRBJ1-3): DGGITQSPKYLFRKEGQNVTLSCEQNLNHDAMYWYRQDPGQGLRLIYYSQIVNDFQKGDIAEGYSVSREKKESFPLTVTSAQKNPTAFYLCASHPGAKTGNTIYFGEGSWLTVV.

This clonotype was detected ten times or more. J is TRBJ2-1 and V is TRBV19; 8 nucleotides match TRBD2. V shed 4 bases and J 10 bases; nucleotides not matched to a gene: 9. The length of the CDR3 is 14 residues. The germline V gene has CDR1 LNHDA and CDR2 SQIVND (reference sequence). This CDR3 reads CASSTSGRRDEQFF. In DNA, the CDR3 is TGTGCCAGTAGTACCAGCGGGAGAAGGGACGAGCAGTTCTTC.

This clonotype was recorded many times. The rearrangement joins TRBV5-5 to TRBJ2-7; D possibly matches TRBD1 or TRBD2 (6 bases each). Trimming pared 1 base from V and 4 bases from J, leaving 18 bases between. The V gene's germline CDR1 is SGHKS and CDR2 YYEKEE (reference sequence). The CDR3 covers 16 residues. The CDR3 protein is CASSLFILATGYEQYV. The CDR3 DNA reads TGTGCCAGCAGCTTGTTTATCCTAGCGACAGGTTACGAGCAGTACGTC.

There are many counts of this clonotype. This chain uses TRBV5-1 with TRBJ1-1, with D unclear. The germline gives CDR1 SGHRS, CDR2 YFSETQ. V lost 0 bases to trimming and J lost 10 bases, with 13 bases between them. The CDR3 spans 13 residues. In nucleotides, the CDR3 is TGCGCCAGCAGCTTGGTTACGGGTGAGGTAGCTTTCTTT. The encoded protein is CASSLVTGEVAFF.

This clonotype occurred many times. This rearrangement joins TRBV5-1 to TRBJ2-1; D call uncertain. The CDR3 has 13 residues. V was clipped by 2 bases and J by 9 bases, with 12 bases between them. Germline V gene sequence: CDR1 SGHRS, CDR2 YFSETQ. For the CDR3, the DNA is TGCGCCAGCAGCTTCAATCCCTCGACTGAGCAGTTCTTC. It specifies CASSFNPSTEQFF.

This clonotype appeared many times. J is TRBJ2-3 and V is TRBV6-1, with 7 bases lining up with TRBD1. The junction had 7 bases not matched to a gene; V was cut back by 5 bases and J by 2 bases. This CDR3 region has 15 residues. CDR1 is MNHNS and CDR2 is SASEGT in the germline V gene. The CDR3 coding sequence is TGTGCCAGCAGTCCCGCGACAGGGCTCACAGATACGCAGTATTTT. This translates into CASSPATGLTDTQYF.

This clonotype was detected many times. This chain uses TRBV4-3 with TRBJ1-1; D is uncertain. V was shortened by 4 bases and J by 1 base, with 13 bases between the two germline ends. Germline assignment: CDR1 LGHNA and CDR2 YSLEER. This CDR3 contains 15 residues. The DNA of the CDR3 is TGCGCCAGCAGCCCGAGACTTGAGGGGAACACTGAAGCTTTCTTT. It codes for CASSPRLEGNTEAFF.

This clonotype was seen at least ten times. The chain employs TRBV5-1 and TRBJ2-5; D is ambiguous. V was trimmed by 0 bases and J by 0 bases, leaving 6 bases between them. The germline CDR1 and CDR2 sequences are SGHRS and YFSETQ. This CDR3 region has 14 residues. CDR3 sequence (DNA): TGCGCCAGCAGCTTGGGCGGATACCAAGAGACCCAGTACTTC. Translating gives CASSLGGYQETQYF.

This clonotype was seen ten or more times. V gene TRBV28 combines with J gene TRBJ2-1; D is possibly TRBD2 (6 bases). This CDR3 contains 14 residues. Germline CDR1 MDHEN, CDR2 SYDVKM. The germline V and J ends were trimmed by 9 bases and 6 bases, with 18 bases remaining between them. Here the CDR3 reads CASSGSGNLNEQFF. The CDR3 DNA reads TGTGCCAGTTCGGGTAGCGGTAATCTCAATGAGCAGTTCTTC.

This clonotype has only a few counts. V is TRBV20-1 and J is TRBJ2-5; maybe TRBD2 (5 bases). V lost 4 bases and J 5 bases, leaving 11 bases between the germline ends. This CDR3 region has 12 residues. Germline V gene data show CDR1 as DFQATT and CDR2 as SNEGSKA (reference sequence). The CDR3 DNA sequence: TGCAGTGCTAACGGGTGGGAGGAGACCCAGTACTTC. Translation gives CSANGWEETQYF.

Many counts were recorded for this clonotype. The V call is TRBV6-5, the J call TRBJ2-7; 8 bases are a match to TRBD2. The CDR3 length is 17 residues. Germline values: CDR1 MNHEY, CDR2 SVGAGI. After removal of 0 bases from V and 2 bases from J, the junction contained 9 bases not matched to a gene. CDR3 nucleotides: TGTGCCAGCAGTTACTCGATTAACGCAGCGGGAGCCTACGAGCAGTACTTC. Protein sequence: CASSYSINAAGAYEQYF.

This clonotype has at least ten counts. The chain recombines TRBV4-1 with TRBJ1-5; D may be TRBD1 (5 bases). Trimming shortened V by 5 bases and J by 2 bases, and 10 bases separated the two germline ends. Germline CDR1 reads MGHRA; CDR2 reads YSYEKL. This CDR3 has 14 amino acids. The CDR3 nucleotides read TGCGCCAGCAGCTATGGGGGGGGCAATCAGCCCCAGCATTTT. Translation gives CASSYGGGNQPQHF.

This clonotype was recorded many times. The V and J genes are TRBV5-6 and TRBJ1-1; TRBD1 might be the D (5 bases). CDR3 length: 12 amino acids. V lost 2 bases and J lost 6, with 8 bases in between. Germline values: CDR1 SGHDT, CDR2 YYEEEE. The CDR3 nucleotides read TGTGCCAGCAGCTTATTGACAGCTGAAGCTTTCTTT. Protein: CASSLLTAEAFF.

This clonotype has at least ten counts. The V call is TRBV12-5, the J call TRBJ2-3; D is unclear. This CDR3 is 11 amino acids long. V gave up 2 bases and J gave up 5 bases, with 2 bases separating them. Germline lookup yields CDR1 LGHNT and CDR2 FRNRAP. The chain's CDR3 is CASGLIDTQYF. The CDR3 DNA follows: TGTGCTAGTGGTTTGATAGATACGCAGTATTTT.

This clonotype was observed at least ten times. The rearrangement links TRBV15 to TRBJ2-3; the D gene is possibly TRBD2 (6 bases). Germline CDR1 and CDR2: LNHNV and YYDKDF (reference sequence). V was shortened by 3 bases and J by 5 bases, with 15 bases between the two germline ends. The CDR3 sequence is 15 residues long. The CDR3 protein is CATSSGGVIRDTQYF. The CDR3 DNA follows: TGTGCCACCAGCAGTGGCGGGGTGATCAGAGATACGCAGTATTTT. The complete variable domain, with remaining parts taken from reference TRBV15 and TRBJ2-3, reads DAMVIQNPRYQVTQFGKPVTLSCSQTLNHNVMYWYQQKSSQAPKLLFHYYDKDFNNEADTPDNFQSRRPNTSFCFLDIRSPGLGDTAMYLCATSSGGVIRDTQYFGPGTRLTVL.

The rearrangement joins TRBV6-1 to TRBJ2-7; D might be TRBD1 (6 bases). Trimming removed 6 bases at V and 2 bases at J, with 20 bases between. This CDR3 has 16 residues. Germline assignment: CDR1 MNHNS and CDR2 SASEGT. The CDR3 DNA is TGTGCCAGCAGCCTCGCCGGGACACCGAATACCTACGAGCAGTACTTC. Its protein product is CASSLAGTPNTYEQYF.

This clonotype was found many times. The rearrangement uses TRBV5-1 and TRBJ2-1; 8 bases are shared with TRBD2. Germline lookup yields CDR1 SGHRS and CDR2 YFSETQ. Losses at the gene ends were 3 bases for V and 4 bases for J; bases not matched to a gene: 6. The CDR3 is 15 residues long. CDR3 protein: CASSSQTGGYNEQFF. The CDR3 bases are TGCGCCAGCAGCTCCCAAACGGGAGGGTACAATGAGCAGTTCTTC.

This clonotype was detected ten times or more. The chain carries TRBV12-3 or TRBV12-4 and TRBJ1-3, with unresolved D. The CDR3 sequence is 12 residues long. CDR3 sequence reads: CGQQSSGNTIYF. The CDR3 DNA follows: TGTGGGCAGCAGAGCTCTGGAAACACCATATATTTT.

This clonotype was detected many times. This chain joins TRBV12-3 or TRBV12-4 and TRBJ2-2; 11 positions agree with TRBD2. The CDR3 is 14 residues long. With V trimmed by 8 bases and J by 8 bases, 7 bases remained unmatched. The CDR3 DNA follows: TGTGCCAGCCATTTAGCGGGAGGGCCTGGGGAGCTGTTTTTT. Translating it yields CASHLAGGPGELFF.

This clonotype came up many times. The V and J genes are TRBV7-3 and TRBJ2-3; 13 nucleotides align to TRBD2. Trimming removed 4 bases from V and 5 bases from J; junction bases left unmatched: 6. The CDR3 length is 16 residues. Germline CDR1 reads SGHTA; CDR2 reads FQGTGA. The CDR3 DNA is TGTGCCAGCAGCTCTGGACTAGCGGGAGATGTAGATACGCAGTATTTT. As protein: CASSSGLAGDVDTQYF.